This T cell receptor beta chain is drawn from a study of regulatory T cells in long-lasting Graves disease. Regarding the study as a whole: Tissue studied was limited to peripheral blood, excluding thyroid tissue.

Trimming cost V 3 bases and J 0 bases, with 12 bases left between them. This CDR3 is 16 amino acids long. Germline CDR1 is SGHDN and CDR2 is FVKESK. This clonotype was seen more than once but under ten times. Its antigen is currently unknown. Time point: persistent/refractory GD, antithyroid drugs over 5 years with positive TRAb. Isolated PBMC RNA provided the starting material for the TCR library. Combining iRepertoire HTBI primers with Arm-PCR of CDR3 regions, the authors built TCR beta libraries. TCRdb reprocessed the multiplex PCR reads via MiXCR and lists one record per CDR3 protein. The sample consists of hundreds of thousands of distinct CDR3 sequences, less than 25% of them appearing once.

The chain uses TRBV14 and TRBJ1-5; the D gene is possibly TRBD1 (5 bases). This clonotype was obtained from a female donor with Graves disease. Material: peripheral blood mononuclear cells (PBMCs), obtained when the disease was refractory, from a patient treated with antithyroid drugs. CDR3 in amino acids: CASSQTEAHSNQPQHF. The CDR3 DNA follows: TGTGCCAGCAGCCAGACAGAGGCTCATAGCAATCAGCCCCAGCATTTT.